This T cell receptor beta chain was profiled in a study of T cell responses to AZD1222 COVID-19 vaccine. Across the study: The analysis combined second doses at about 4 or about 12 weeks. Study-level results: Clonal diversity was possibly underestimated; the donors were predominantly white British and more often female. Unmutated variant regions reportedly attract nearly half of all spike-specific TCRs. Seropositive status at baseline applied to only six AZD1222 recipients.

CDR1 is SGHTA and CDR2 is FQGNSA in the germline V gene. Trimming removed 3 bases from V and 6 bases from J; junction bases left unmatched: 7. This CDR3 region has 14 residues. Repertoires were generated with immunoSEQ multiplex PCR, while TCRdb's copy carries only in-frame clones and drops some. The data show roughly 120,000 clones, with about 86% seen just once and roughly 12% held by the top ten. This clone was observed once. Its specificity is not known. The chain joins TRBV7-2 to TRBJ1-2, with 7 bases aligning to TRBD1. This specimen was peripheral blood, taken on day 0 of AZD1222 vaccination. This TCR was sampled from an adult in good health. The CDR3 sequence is CASSFPGTVHGYTF. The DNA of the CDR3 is TGTGCCAGCAGCTTCCCCGGGACAGTCCATGGCTACACCTTC.